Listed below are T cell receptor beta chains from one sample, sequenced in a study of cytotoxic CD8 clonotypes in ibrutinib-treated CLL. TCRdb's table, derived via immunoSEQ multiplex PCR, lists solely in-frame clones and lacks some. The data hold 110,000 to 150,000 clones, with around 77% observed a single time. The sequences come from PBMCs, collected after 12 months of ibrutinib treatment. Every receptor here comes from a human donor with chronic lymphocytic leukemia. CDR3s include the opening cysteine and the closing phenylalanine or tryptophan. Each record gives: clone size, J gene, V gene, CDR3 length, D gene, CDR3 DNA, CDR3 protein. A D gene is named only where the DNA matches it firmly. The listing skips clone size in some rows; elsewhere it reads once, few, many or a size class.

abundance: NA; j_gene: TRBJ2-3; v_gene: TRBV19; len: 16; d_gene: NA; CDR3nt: TGTGCCAGTAGTTTCCGACGGGGCAGGAGCACAGATACGCAGTATTTT; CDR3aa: CASSFRRGRSTDTQYF
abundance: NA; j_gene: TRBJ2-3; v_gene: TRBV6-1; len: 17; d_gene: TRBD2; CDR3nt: TGTGCCAGCAGTGGAATCCTAGCGGGACTCTTCACAGATACGCAGTATTTT; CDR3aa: CASSGILAGLFTDTQYF
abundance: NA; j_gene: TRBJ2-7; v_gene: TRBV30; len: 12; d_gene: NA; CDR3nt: TGTGCCGCTGATGTGGGGCCCTACGAGCAGTACTTC; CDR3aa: CAADVGPYEQYF
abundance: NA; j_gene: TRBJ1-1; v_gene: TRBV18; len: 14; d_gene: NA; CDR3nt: TGTGCCAGCTCTACAGGGAGTCGGGAAGGTGAAGCTTTCTTT; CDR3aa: CASSTGSREGEAFF
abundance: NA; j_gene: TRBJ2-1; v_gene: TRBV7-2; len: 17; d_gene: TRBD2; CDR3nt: TGTGCCAGCAGCCGAACTAGCGGGGGGGCCGGAGCCACTGAGCAGTTCTTC; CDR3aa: CASSRTSGGAGATEQFF
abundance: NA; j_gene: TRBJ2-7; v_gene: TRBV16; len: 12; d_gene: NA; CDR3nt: TGTGCCAGCAGCCCGTCGTCGGCGTGGCAGTACTTC; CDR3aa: CASSPSSAWQYF
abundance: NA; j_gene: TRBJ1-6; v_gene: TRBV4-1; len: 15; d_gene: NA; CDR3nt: TGTGCCAGCAGCTTAGGTGTCCGAGCCTATTCACCCCTCCACTTT; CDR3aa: CASSLGVRAYSPLHF
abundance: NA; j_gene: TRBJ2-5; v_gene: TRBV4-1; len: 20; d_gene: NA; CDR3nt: TGCGCCAGCAGCCAAGATTCTTTCAGGGGTCGTAATCCCGGATCATGGCCCCAGTACTTC; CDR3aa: CASSQDSFRGRNPGSWPQYF
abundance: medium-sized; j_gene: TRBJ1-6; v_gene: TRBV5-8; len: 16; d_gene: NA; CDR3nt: TGTGCCAGCAGCTCTGCCGGGAGCTCCTATAATTCACCCCTCCACTTT; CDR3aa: CASSSAGSSYNSPLHF
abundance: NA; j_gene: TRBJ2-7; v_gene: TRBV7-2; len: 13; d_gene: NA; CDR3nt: TGTGCCAGCAGCTTAGTTTCTGGGACCGAGCAGTACTTC; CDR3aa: CASSLVSGTEQYF
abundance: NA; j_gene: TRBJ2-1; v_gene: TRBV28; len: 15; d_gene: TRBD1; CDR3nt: TGTGCCAGCAGGGACAGGGGGCTAGGGAACAATGAGCAGTTCTTC; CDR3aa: CASRDRGLGNNEQFF
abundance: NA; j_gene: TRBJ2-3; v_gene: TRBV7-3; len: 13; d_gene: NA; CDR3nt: TGTGCCAGCAGCCCAGGGGCCGGGGATACGCAGTATTTT; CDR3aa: CASSPGAGDTQYF
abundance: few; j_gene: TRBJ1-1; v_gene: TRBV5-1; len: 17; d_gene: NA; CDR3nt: TGCGCCAGCAGCAGAATATCTTCGGGACACCTGAACACTGAAGCTTTCTTT; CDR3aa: CASSRISSGHLNTEAFF
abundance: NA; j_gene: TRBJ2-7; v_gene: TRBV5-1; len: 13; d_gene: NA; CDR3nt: TGCGCCAGCAGGACCAGGGATACCTACGAGCAGTACTTC; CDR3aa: CASRTRDTYEQYF
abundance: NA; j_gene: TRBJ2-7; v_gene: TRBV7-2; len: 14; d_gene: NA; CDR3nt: TGTGCCAGCAGCAGAGCCGGGACTCAGGCTGAGCAGTACTTC; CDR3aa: CASSRAGTQAEQYF
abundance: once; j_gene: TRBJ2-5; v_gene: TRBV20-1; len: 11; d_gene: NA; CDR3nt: TGCAGTGCTAGGCGGCAAGAGACCCAGTACTTC; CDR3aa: CSARRQETQYF
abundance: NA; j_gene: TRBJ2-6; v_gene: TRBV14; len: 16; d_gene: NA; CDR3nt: TGTGCCAGCAGCCGAGGGGACCGCTCTGGGGCCAACGTCCTGACTTTC; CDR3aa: CASSRGDRSGANVLTF
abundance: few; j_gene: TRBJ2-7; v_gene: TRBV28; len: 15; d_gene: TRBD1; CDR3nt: TGTGCCAGCAGTTTACCGGGACAGGGGAGTAGGGAGCAGTACTTC; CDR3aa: CASSLPGQGSREQYF
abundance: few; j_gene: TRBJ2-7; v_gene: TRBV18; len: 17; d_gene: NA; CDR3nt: TGTGCCAGCTCCTATGGGAGCGGCTGGATTCCTACCTACGAGCAGTACTTC; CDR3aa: CASSYGSGWIPTYEQYF
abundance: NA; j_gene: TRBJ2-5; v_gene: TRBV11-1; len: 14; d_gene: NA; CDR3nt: TGTGCCAGCAGCGGAGAGGGCGGGCAAGAGACCCAGTACTTC; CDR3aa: CASSGEGGQETQYF
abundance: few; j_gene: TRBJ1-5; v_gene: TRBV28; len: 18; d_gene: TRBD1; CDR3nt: TGTGCCAGCAGTTTCTCAATCAAGGACAGGGTTGGCAATCAGCCCCAGCATTTT; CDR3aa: CASSFSIKDRVGNQPQHF
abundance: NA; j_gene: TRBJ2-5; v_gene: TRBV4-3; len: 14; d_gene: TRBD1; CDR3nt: TGCGCCAGCAGCCGAGAGACAGGGTCAGAGACCCAGTACTTC; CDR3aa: CASSRETGSETQYF
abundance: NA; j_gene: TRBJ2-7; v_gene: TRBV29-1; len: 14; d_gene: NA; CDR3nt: TGCAGCGTTAATGGAATGGCGTTGGGGACCGAGCAGTACTTC; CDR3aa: CSVNGMALGTEQYF
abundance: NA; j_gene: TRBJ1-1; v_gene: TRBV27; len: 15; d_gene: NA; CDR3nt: TGTGCCAGCAGTTTATCGGGGGGGCCTAACACTGAAGCTTTCTTT; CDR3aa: CASSLSGGPNTEAFF
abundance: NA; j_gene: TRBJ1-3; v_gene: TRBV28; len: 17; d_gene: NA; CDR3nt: TGTGCCAGCAGTTCGCCAACCCCGACGGGCTCTGGAAACACCATATATTTT; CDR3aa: CASSSPTPTGSGNTIYF
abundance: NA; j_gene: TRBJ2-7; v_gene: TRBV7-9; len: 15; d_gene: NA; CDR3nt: TGTGCCAGCAGCCCCCCGTCCGGGGGACTCTACGAGCAGTACTTC; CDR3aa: CASSPPSGGLYEQYF
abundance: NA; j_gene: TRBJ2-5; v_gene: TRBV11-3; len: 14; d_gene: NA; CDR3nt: TGTGCCAGCAGCCTCTCGACAGCTCAAGAGACCCAGTACTTC; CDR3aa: CASSLSTAQETQYF
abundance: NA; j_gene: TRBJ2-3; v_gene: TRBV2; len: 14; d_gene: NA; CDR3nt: TGTGCCAGCGCCCGTCCGGGTTTCGGGGATACGCAGTATTTT; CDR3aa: CASARPGFGDTQYF
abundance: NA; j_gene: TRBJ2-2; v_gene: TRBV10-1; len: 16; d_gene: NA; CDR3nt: TGCGCCAGCAGGCCCGGGACCCAGGAACGTACCGGGGAGCTGTTTTTT; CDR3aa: CASRPGTQERTGELFF
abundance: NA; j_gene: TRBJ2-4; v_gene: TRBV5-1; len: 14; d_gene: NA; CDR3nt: TGCGCCAGCAGCTTGTTCGGGGAAAGGGACATTCAGTACTTC; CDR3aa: CASSLFGERDIQYF
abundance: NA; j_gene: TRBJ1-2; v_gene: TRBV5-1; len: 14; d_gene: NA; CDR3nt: TGCGCCAGCAGCTCGGATCAAAGTTTGGGTGGCTACACCTTC; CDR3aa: CASSSDQSLGGYTF
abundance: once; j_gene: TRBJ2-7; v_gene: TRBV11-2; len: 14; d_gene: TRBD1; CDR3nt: TGTGCCAGCAGCTTCGGGACAGGGGGCTTAGAGCAGTACTTC; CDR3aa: CASSFGTGGLEQYF
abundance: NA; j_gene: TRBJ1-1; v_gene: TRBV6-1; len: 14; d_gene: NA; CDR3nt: TGTGCCAGCAGGATATCCCCGGGTCGTACTGAAGCTTTCTTT; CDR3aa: CASRISPGRTEAFF
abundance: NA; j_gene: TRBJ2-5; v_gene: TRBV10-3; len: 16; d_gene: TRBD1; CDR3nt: TGTGCCATCAGTGATGTCTTGGCAGGGGGCGGGGAGACCCAGTACTTC; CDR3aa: CAISDVLAGGGETQYF
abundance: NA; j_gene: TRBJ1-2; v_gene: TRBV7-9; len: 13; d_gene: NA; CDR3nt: TGTGCCAGCAGCTTTGCGGCTAACTATGGCTACACCTTC; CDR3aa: CASSFAANYGYTF
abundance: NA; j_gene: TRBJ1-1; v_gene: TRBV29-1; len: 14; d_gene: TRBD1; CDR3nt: TGCAGCGTTTCGACAGGGGGCTTGGTCACTGAAGCTTTCTTT; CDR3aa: CSVSTGGLVTEAFF
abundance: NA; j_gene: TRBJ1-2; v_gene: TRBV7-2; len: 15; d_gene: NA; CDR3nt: TGTGCCAGCAGCTTGGGACGGAGCAGGAACTATGGCTACACCTTC; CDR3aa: CASSLGRSRNYGYTF
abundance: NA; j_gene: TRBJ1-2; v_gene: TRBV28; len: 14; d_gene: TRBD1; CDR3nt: TGTGCCAGCAGTGGAGGGGGCGCTGACTATGGCTACACCTTC; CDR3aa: CASSGGGADYGYTF
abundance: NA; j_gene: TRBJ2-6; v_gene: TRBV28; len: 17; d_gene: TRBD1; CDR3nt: TGTGCCAGCAGTTGGGGGACAGGGACTCGTGGGGCCAACGTCCTGACTTTC; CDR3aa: CASSWGTGTRGANVLTF
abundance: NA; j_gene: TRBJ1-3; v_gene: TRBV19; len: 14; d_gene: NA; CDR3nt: TGTGCCAGTTCTCTCTTAGGGGCTGGAAACACCATATATTTT; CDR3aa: CASSLLGAGNTIYF
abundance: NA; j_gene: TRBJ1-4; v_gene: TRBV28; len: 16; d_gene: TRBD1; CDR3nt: TGTGCCAGCAGTTTAGTGGGGACAGGGCTGAATGAAAAACTGTTTTTT; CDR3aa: CASSLVGTGLNEKLFF
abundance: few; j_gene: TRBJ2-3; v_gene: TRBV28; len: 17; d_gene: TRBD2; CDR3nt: TGTGCCAGCAGTCAACCACTAGCGGGGGGGCCTCTGGGTACGCAGTATTTT; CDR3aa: CASSQPLAGGPLGTQYF
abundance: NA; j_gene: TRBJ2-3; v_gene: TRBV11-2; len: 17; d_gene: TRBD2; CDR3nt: TGTGCCAGCAGATCCGGCGTTGGTAGCGGGGGCACAGATACGCAGTATTTT; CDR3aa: CASRSGVGSGGTDTQYF
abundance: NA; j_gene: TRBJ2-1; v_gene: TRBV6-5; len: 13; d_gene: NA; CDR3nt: TGTGCCAGCAGACTCGACAGTTACAATGAGCAGTTCTTC; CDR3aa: CASRLDSYNEQFF
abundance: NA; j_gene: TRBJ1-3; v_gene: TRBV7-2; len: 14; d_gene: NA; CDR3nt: TGTGCCAGCAGCTCCTCTTTCTCTGGAAACACCATATATTTT; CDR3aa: CASSSSFSGNTIYF
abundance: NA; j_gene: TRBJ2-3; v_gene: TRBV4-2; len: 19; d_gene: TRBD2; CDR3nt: TGTGCCAGCAGCCAAGGGGAACTTACTAGCGGGGGGGCCTCAGATACGCAGTATTTT; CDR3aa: CASSQGELTSGGASDTQYF
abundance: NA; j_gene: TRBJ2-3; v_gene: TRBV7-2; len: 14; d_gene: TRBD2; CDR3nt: TGTGCCAGCAGAGCGGGAGTGGCAGCAGATACGCAGTATTTT; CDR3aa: CASRAGVAADTQYF